A single count supports the clone carrying this TCR beta chain. Its antigen is as yet unknown. The data originate from a study of shared clonotypes between healthy human individuals. The overall study: CD4 naive and memory got three plates each, CD8 naive two, CD8 memory one.

In the sorted-subset replicate PCRs, around 220 ng DNA, some 30,000 T cell genomes, was used. Using immunoSEQ multiplex PCR, the repertoire was profiled, and TCRdb retains in-frame clones only, with some absent. The sample lists some 2,100,000 clones, nearly 97% occurring once. Study-level results: Shared clonotypes across all four donors exceeded non-shared ones in generation probability.

The material sequenced was naive CD4+ T cells sorted from blood. The subset is: CD45RA+ positively selected. The receptor was derived from a man younger than 35 in good health.

CDR3 protein: CASSPEIGSLPTIYF. CDR3 nucleotides: TGCGCCAGCAGCCCAGAAATCGGTTCTCTTCCCACCATATATTTT. The V gene is TRBV5-1, the J gene TRBJ1-3; no clear D gene. This CDR3 contains 15 residues. V was shortened by 4 bases and J by 9 bases, with 20 bases between the two germline ends. The V gene's germline CDR1 is SGHRS and CDR2 YFSETQ.